The next 24 T cell receptor beta chains were all read from a single sample in a study of T cell clonality in common variable immunodeficiency. Clones were read by immunoSEQ multiplex PCR, and TCRdb kept only the in-frame ones, dropping some. Listed for the sample are more than 55,000 clones, none seen a single time. Material: peripheral blood mononuclear cells. The source is a person aged 18-70 years in good health.

This clone has ten or more counts. The read stops 3 residues short of the end of the CDR3; the missing end is completed from the germline J gene. This chain uses TRBV9 with TRBJ2-1; perhaps TRBD2 as D (6 bases). The CDR3 is 13 amino acids. Germline values: CDR1 SGDLS, CDR2 YYNGEE. V shed 0 bases and J shed 8 bases, with 9 bases lying between them. The DNA read from the CDR3 is TGTGCCAGCAGCGTAGGAGGGGAGGATGAG. This gives the protein CASSVGGEDE. The whole CDR3 reads CASSVGGEDEQFF.

This clone has ten or more counts. The read ends 3 residues early relative to the CDR3; the germline J gene fills the gap. The rearrangement uses TRBV9 and TRBJ1-1, with no clear D. The CDR3 loop spans 14 amino acids. Germline CDR1 is SGDLS and CDR2 is YYNGEE. Between the trimmed V and J ends, which lost 4 bases and 5 bases, there was a span of 15 bases. The part of the CDR3 DNA that was read is TGTGCCAGCAGCCCTTCGGGGTCGGGAACTGAA. It encodes CASSPSGSGTE. The full CDR3 protein is CASSPSGSGTEAFF.

This clone was counted ten times or more. Read sequence stops 3 residues before the CDR3 end, and the germline J gene provides the missing end. This chain links TRBV19 with TRBJ1-1; tentatively, D is TRBD1 (5 bases). The CDR3 sequence is 12 residues long. Germline V lookup: CDR1 LNHDA, CDR2 SQIVND (reference sequence). This CDR3 reads CASCSPGVKAFF. CDR3 DNA (partial): TGTGCCAGTTGCAGTCCGGGGGTTAAA. Looking up the rest from reference TRBV19 and TRBJ1-1 gives the full variable domain: DGGITQSPKYLFRKEGQNVTLSCEQNLNHDAMYWYRQDPGQGLRLIYYSQIVNDFQKGDIAEGYSVSREKKESFPLTVTSAQKNPTAFYLCASCSPGVKAFFGQGTRLTVV.

The sample holds many counts of this clone. The read halts 3 residues ahead of the CDR3 end, with the missing end drawn from the germline J gene. This rearrangement joins TRBV19 to TRBJ2-7, with TRBD1 identical over 7 bases. With V trimmed by 5 bases and J by 5 bases, 15 bases remained unmatched. CDR1 is LNHDA, CDR2 SQIVND, per germline (reference sequence). The CDR3 length is 16 residues. The CDR3 spells CASSYGTARVGDEQYF. CDR3 DNA (partial): TGTGCCAGTAGTTACGGGACAGCCCGAGTAGGGGACGAG.

This clone was picked up many times. The CDR3 end lies 3 residues beyond the end of the read and is filled in from the germline J gene. The J gene is TRBJ1-5, the V gene TRBV7-8, with TRBD1 as a possible D gene (5 bases). CDR3 length equals 16 residues. CDR1 SGHVS and CDR2 FQNEAQ come from the germline V gene. Trimming removed 5 bases from V and 5 bases from J, with 19 bases in between. The CDR3 reads CASSPPGGGKDQPQHF. The part of the CDR3 DNA that was read is TGTGCCAGCAGCCCCCCCGGGGGAGGGAAGGATCAGCCC.

This clone showed up many times. The read ends 3 residues before the CDR3 terminus; that terminus is restored from the germline J gene. The chain uses TRBV20-1 and TRBJ2-3, with a weak D call TRBD1 (6 bases). The CDR3 totals 13 residues. CDR1 and CDR2 from the germline V gene are DFQATT and SNEGSKA (reference sequence). This chain's CDR3 is CSALDRNQETQYF. CDR3 DNA, as far as it was read: TGCAGTGCTCTAGACAGGAACCAAGAGACG.

This clone was detected many times. Sequencing ends 3 residues short of the CDR3 end; the germline J gene provides the rest. The J gene is TRBJ1-2, the V gene TRBV19; D remains unclear. With 3 bases removed from V and 0 bases from J, the gap between germline ends came to 8 bases. The CDR3 totals 14 residues. CDR1 and CDR2 from the germline V gene are LNHDA and SQIVND (reference sequence). The CDR3 reads CASSIAVANYGYTF. The CDR3 bases that were read are TGTGCCAGTAGTATTGCGGTAGCTAACTATGGC.

This clone was detected a few times. Sequencing ends 3 residues short of the CDR3 end; the germline J gene provides the rest. The J gene is TRBJ1-2, the V gene TRBV10-2; D is undetermined. Trimming left V 7 bases short and J 1 base short, with 19 bases between. Germline assignment: CDR1 WSHSY and CDR2 SAAADI. The CDR3 is 16 amino acids. CDR3 DNA, as far as it was read: TGCGCCAGCATGGCGGGATTCTCGACGATTAACTATGGC. Encoded protein: CASMAGFSTINYG. The full CDR3 protein reads CASMAGFSTINYGYTF.

This clone was found many times. The CDR3 end is not reached by the read, which stops 3 residues before it; the germline J gene fills it in. This chain joins TRBV7-9 and TRBJ1-2; TRBD1 might be the D (5 bases). The CDR3 is 13 residues long. Per germline, CDR1 SEHNR and CDR2 FQNEAQ (reference sequence). V dropped 3 bases and J dropped 6 bases, with 11 bases sitting between them. The CDR3 bases that were read are TGTGCCAGCAGCTTGAGGGAGGGGAATGGC. It yields the protein CASSLREGNG. The full CDR3 sequence reads CASSLREGNGYTF.

This clone was recorded many times. CDR3 loop: CASISGRGHTGELFF. The covered CDR3 bases are TGTGCCAGCATCTCTGGCAGGGGGCATACCGGGGAG. The chain uses TRBV6-4 and TRBJ2-2; TRBD1 agrees at 8 bases. The read terminates 3 residues before the CDR3 end, so the remaining end is supplied by the germline J gene. V shed 7 bases, J shed 5 bases, and the junction held 9 bases outside the gene matches. The CDR3 is 15 amino acids. Per germline, CDR1 MRHNA and CDR2 SNTAGT.

This clone was detected a few times. Sequence at one end of the junction differs from germline and may be a read error. The observed sequence ends 3 residues before the CDR3 terminus, with the missing tail filled in from the germline J gene. Other DNA sequences of this sample code for an identical CDR3. This chain uses TRBV7-8 with TRBJ1-3; D call uncertain. CDR3 length: 16 amino acids. Germline lookup yields CDR1 SGHVS and CDR2 FQNEAQ. CDR3 DNA, as far as it was read: TGTGCCAGCAGCCCCCACCCAGCAGGCTCTGGAAACACA. It codes for CASSPHPAGSGNT. In full, the CDR3 is CASSPHPAGSGNTIYF.

This clone has a count of ten or more. The sequenced fragment ends 3 residues before the CDR3 boundary, so the rest is inferred from the germline J gene. The chain couples TRBV6-2 or TRBV6-3 to TRBJ1-2; no firm D call. V dropped 3 bases and J dropped 4 bases, with 3 bases sitting between them. CDR3 length: 11 residues. Germline assignment: CDR1 MNHEY and CDR2 SVGEGT. The part of the CDR3 DNA that was read is TGTGCCAGCAGTTATATCTATGGC. It translates to CASSYIYG. The full-length CDR3 reads as CASSYIYGYTF.

This clone occurred a few times. The read halts 3 residues ahead of the CDR3 end, with the missing end drawn from the germline J gene. The chain is built from TRBV19 and TRBJ2-3; possibly TRBD2 for D (5 bases). Looked up from germline, CDR1 is LNHDA and CDR2 is SQIVND (reference sequence). The CDR3 totals 13 residues. The sequenced part of the CDR3 DNA is TGTGCCAGTAAGGCTAGCCCGCAAGAGACG. Translation: CASKASPQET. The whole CDR3 reads CASKASPQETQYF.

About this clone itself: The missing CDR3 end, 3 residues past where the read stops, is filled in from the germline J gene. This chain uses TRBV5-1 with TRBJ1-5; 7 nucleotides line up with TRBD1. Germline lookup yields CDR1 SGHRS and CDR2 YFSETQ. The CDR3 extends over 15 amino acids. After removal of 4 bases from V and 5 bases from J, the junction contained 9 bases not matched to a gene. The CDR3 DNA, read in part, is TGCGCCAGCAGCCCGAATGACAGGGAGGATCAGCCC. Translated, it gives CASSPNDREDQP. The CDR3 reads in full as CASSPNDREDQPQHF.

This clone appeared many times. The read ends 3 residues before the CDR3 terminus; that terminus is restored from the germline J gene. The chain combines TRBV5-1 with TRBJ2-7; 11 nucleotides match TRBD2. The ends lost 0 bases at V and 2 bases at J; junction bases unmatched: 4. From germline, CDR1 is SGHRS and CDR2 YFSETQ. CDR3 length: 16 residues. CDR3 bases read: TGCGCCAGCAGCTTGGGGACTAGCGGGTCCGCCTACGAG. This codes for CASSLGTSGSAYE. The entire CDR3 protein reads CASSLGTSGSAYEQYF. The full variable domain, completed using reference TRBV5-1 and TRBJ2-7, is KAGVTQTPRYLIKTRGQQVTLSCSPISGHRSVSWYQQTPGQGLQFLFEYFSETQRNKGNFPGRFSGRQFSNSRSEMNVSTLELGDSALYLCASSLGTSGSAYEQYFGPGTRLTVT.

For this clone: A single base separates this from a much larger clone, so it may be a read error. The read falls 3 residues short of the CDR3 end, and the missing part is taken from the germline J gene. The same CDR3 can be traced to other DNA sequences in this sample. V and J are TRBV19 and TRBJ1-3, with D possibly matching TRBD1 (5 bases). CDR1 and CDR2 (germline): LNHDA, SQIVND (reference sequence). This CDR3 spans 15 amino acids. The CDR3 is CASSIWKGKGNTIYF. The sequenced CDR3 bases are TGTGCCAGTAGTATTTGGAAGGGGAAAGGAAACACA.

This clone was counted many times. Sequencing ends 3 residues short of the CDR3 end; the germline J gene provides the rest. The V call is TRBV5-6, the J call TRBJ1-2, with D unclear. Germline loops: CDR1 SGHDT, CDR2 YYEEEE. V dropped 0 bases and J dropped 6 bases, with 6 bases sitting between them. CDR3 length equals 12 residues. CDR3 sequence: CASSLAGDGYTF. The part of the CDR3 DNA that was read is TGTGCCAGCAGCTTGGCGGGTGATGGC.

As regards this clone: The CDR3 extends 3 residues past the end of the read, so its final part is completed from the germline J gene. The J gene is TRBJ2-7, the V gene TRBV20-1; D is perhaps TRBD1 (6 bases). The CDR3 sequence is 16 residues long. V was pared by 5 bases and J by 6 bases, with 26 bases between. Germline V gene sequence: CDR1 DFQATT, CDR2 SNEGSKA (reference sequence). The CDR3: CSAPQPGRRGRGEQYF. The CDR3 DNA, read in part, is TGCAGTGCTCCCCAGCCGGGACGACGGGGCAGGGGCGAG.

This clone has more than one count but fewer than ten. The missing CDR3 end, 3 residues past where the read stops, is filled in from the germline J gene. The chain links TRBV7-2 to TRBJ2-4; perhaps TRBD2 as D (6 bases). The CDR3 is made up of 12 amino acids. CDR1 and CDR2 from the germline V gene are SGHTA and FQGNSA. Partial CDR3 DNA: TGTGCCAGCAGCTTGGACTACTATGGT. This codes for CASSLDYYG. The whole CDR3 sequence reads CASSLDYYGQYF. Drawing the rest from reference TRBV7-2 and TRBJ2-4, the complete variable domain is GAGVSQSPSNKVTEKGKDVELRCDPISGHTALYWYRQSLGQGLEFLIYFQGNSAPDKSGLPSDRFSAERTGGSVSTLTIQRTQQEDSAVYLCASSLDYYGQYFGAGTRLSVL.

This clone has ten or more counts. The read finishes 3 residues shy of the CDR3 end, and the germline J gene is used to complete it. The chain couples TRBV30 to TRBJ1-1; TRBD1 is a possible D gene (6 bases). CDR3 size: 15 residues. Germline loops: CDR1 GTSNPN, CDR2 SVGIG (reference sequence). V was pared by 5 bases and J by 4 bases, with 20 bases between. CDR3 bases read: TGTGCCTGGGCGACAGGCGGTCTATTCGGCACTGAA. Translation gives CAWATGGLFGTE. The entire CDR3 reads CAWATGGLFGTEAFF.

The table lists this clone with many counts. The CDR3 end is not reached by the read, which stops 3 residues before it; the germline J gene fills it in. The chain is built from TRBV6-2 or TRBV6-3 and TRBJ1-2; no reliable D call. The V gene's germline CDR1 is MNHEY and CDR2 SVGEGT. There are 14 residues in the CDR3. Trimming removed 5 bases from V and 5 bases from J, with 15 bases in between. The CDR3 protein is CASSPTLGVYGYTF. The sequenced CDR3 bases are TGTGCCAGCAGTCCTACGTTGGGCGTTTATGGC.

The sample holds a few counts of this clone. The sequence runs out 3 residues before the end of the CDR3; the remainder is reconstructed from the germline J gene. J is TRBJ1-2 and V is TRBV30; the D is unclear. In germline, CDR1 is GTSNPN, CDR2 SVGIG (reference sequence). The CDR3 contains 16 residues. CDR3 residues: CAWSVPRLAGVGDYTF. CDR3 bases read: TGTGCCTGGAGTGTACCCCGACTAGCGGGAGTAGGTGAC. The whole variable domain, remainder taken from reference TRBV30 and TRBJ1-2, is SQTIHQWPATLVQPVGSPLSLECTVEGTSNPNLYWYRQAAGRGLQLLFYSVGIGQISSEVPQNLSASRPQDRQFILSSKKLLLSDSGFYLCAWSVPRLAGVGDYTFGSGTRLTVV.

At least ten counts were recorded for this clone. The observed sequence ends 3 residues before the CDR3 terminus, with the missing tail filled in from the germline J gene. The chain combines TRBV29-1 with TRBJ2-1; D not certain. Per the germline V gene, CDR1 is SQVTM and CDR2 is ANQGSEA. There are 14 residues in the CDR3. V was pared by 2 bases and J by 0 bases, with 8 bases between. CDR3 bases read: TGCAGCGTTGAACAGGCAAGCTCCTACAATGAG. Its protein product is CSVEQASSYNE. The full CDR3 sequence reads CSVEQASSYNEQFF.

The sample holds many counts of this clone. The read ends 3 residues early relative to the CDR3; the germline J gene fills the gap. The chain links TRBV19 to TRBJ2-2; D possibly corresponds to TRBD2 (6 bases). V lost 7 bases to trimming and J lost 2 bases, with 26 bases between them. The CDR3 is 19 amino acids. Germline V gene lookup returns CDR1 LNHDA and CDR2 SQIVND (reference sequence). The CDR3: CASKLPEGPSPTNTGELFF. CDR3 DNA (partial): TGTGCCAGTAAACTTCCGGAGGGGCCCTCACCCACTAACACCGGGGAG.